These 12 T cell receptor beta chains share one sample of origin, sequenced in a study of PD-1 blockade in classical Hodgkin lymphoma. Sequencing used immunoSEQ multiplex PCR; TCRdb keeps in-frame clones, though not all of them. Counted here are about 19,000 clones, approximately 80% occurring once; the ten biggest clones make up around 40%. Stated time point: cycle 4 day 1 (C4D1), after less than 7 weeks of nivolumab. Each patient's relapse followed autologous stem cell transplantation, and brentuximab vedotin exposure varied. The sequences come from peripheral blood mononuclear cells (PBMCs), collected before the fourth cycle of nivolumab. Source of these receptors: a human donor with classical Hodgkin lymphoma.

The V call is TRBV6-5, the J call TRBJ2-7; D remains ambiguous. V lost 4 bases and J 0 bases, leaving 10 bases between the germline ends. CDR3 length equals 14 residues. Germline V lookup: CDR1 MNHEY, CDR2 SVGAGI. DNA of the CDR3: TGTGCCAGCAGTTCTCTCAGTTACTCCTACGAGCAGTACTTC. Protein product: CASSSLSYSYEQYF.

The chain has TRBV29-1 and TRBJ2-2; no clear D gene. The germline V and J ends were trimmed by 7 bases and 8 bases, with 14 bases remaining between them. Germline loops: CDR1 SQVTM, CDR2 ANQGSEA. The CDR3 is 12 residues long. Here the CDR3 DNA reads TGCAGCGGTGGTCCTTCGTCTGGGGAGCTGTTTTTT. This translates into CSGGPSSGELFF.

The V gene is TRBV18, the J gene TRBJ2-3, with 9 nucleotides matching TRBD2. Germline V CDR1 and CDR2: KGHSH, LQKENI. The CDR3 spans 17 residues. The J segment lost 1 base and the V segment lost 0 bases, leaving 5 bases of the junction unmatched. DNA for the CDR3: TGTGCCAGCTCACCACCCATTCTAGCGGGGCGCACAGATACGCAGTATTTT. It codes for CASSPPILAGRTDTQYF.

The chain uses TRBV21-1 and TRBJ2-7; TRBD1, the table's D call, lacks a check against the DNA. TRBV21-1 is flagged as a pseudogene. The CDR3 consists of 15 residues. The DNA of the CDR3 is TGTGCCAGCAGCAAATTCAGGGGAAGAACCTACGAGCAGTACTTC. It encodes CASSKFRGRTYEQYF.

The gene calls are TRBV4-1 and TRBJ2-3; D uncertain. The germline V and J ends were trimmed by 0 bases and 2 bases, with 9 bases remaining between them. CDR1 is MGHRA and CDR2 is YSYEKL in the germline V gene. The CDR3 runs to 15 residues. CDR3 in DNA: TGCGCCAGCAGCCAAGACTTGGGGTACACAGATACGCAGTATTTT. It yields the protein CASSQDLGYTDTQYF.

This rearrangement joins TRBV7-9 to TRBJ2-7, with a weak D call TRBD1 (6 bases). The ends were cut back, 5 bases at V and 0 bases at J, with 11 bases in the middle. In germline, CDR1 is SEHNR, CDR2 FQNEAQ (reference sequence). The CDR3 contains 14 residues. CDR3 loop: CASSPDRSSYEQYF. The CDR3 region has the DNA TGTGCCAGCAGCCCCGACAGGAGCTCCTACGAGCAGTACTTC.

In nucleotides, the CDR3 is TGTGCCTGGAGTTTCGGGGGCCTAGAGACCCAGTACTTC. Its protein product is CAWSFGGLETQYF. The chain combines TRBV30 with TRBJ2-5; possibly TRBD1 or TRBD2 for D (6 bases each). The CDR3 covers 13 residues. Germline V gives CDR1 GTSNPN, CDR2 SVGIG (reference sequence). Between the trimmed V and J ends, which lost 2 bases and 4 bases, there was a span of 11 bases.

The chain joins TRBV4-1 to TRBJ2-7; TRBD1 is a possible D gene (5 bases). Germline V gives CDR1 MGHRA, CDR2 YSYEKL. Trimming took 4 bases from V and 0 from J, leaving 13 bases between them. The CDR3 extends over 15 amino acids. Here the CDR3 reads CASSLQAPSSYEQYF. As DNA, the CDR3 is TGCGCCAGCAGCCTACAGGCCCCGAGCTCCTACGAGCAGTACTTC.

The genes are TRBV19 and TRBJ2-1; 7 bases agree with TRBD2. Germline V CDR1 and CDR2: LNHDA, SQIVND (reference sequence). J lost 0 bases, V lost 5 bases, and 10 bases had no gene match. The CDR3 has 17 residues. This CDR3 reads CASSSSPPGGSYNEQFF. For the CDR3, the DNA is TGTGCCAGTAGTTCTTCCCCTCCGGGAGGCTCCTACAATGAGCAGTTCTTC.

This chain uses TRBV12-5 with TRBJ2-2; 7 nucleotides agree with TRBD2. V dropped 7 bases and J dropped 7; count of bases not matched to a gene: 6. The CDR3 is 13 amino acids. Germline CDR1 reads LGHNT; CDR2 reads FRNRAP. The CDR3 coding sequence is TGTGCTAGTGCCTTGGGAGGGTTCGGGGAGCTGTTTTTT. This gives the protein CASALGGFGELFF.

This clone was seen a handful of times. The chain combines TRBV6-5 with TRBJ1-5; TRBD1 agrees at 7 bases. Germline loops: CDR1 MNHEY, CDR2 SVGAGI. This CDR3 has 13 amino acids. J lost 6 bases, V lost 8 bases, and 7 bases had no gene match. CDR3 sequence (DNA): TGTGCCAGCCAGGGGGGGGGCGGTCAGCCCCAGCATTTT. This encodes CASQGGGGQPQHF.

Only a few counts were recorded for this clone. The CDR3 DNA follows: TGTGCCAGCAGCGAACGGGCCGGGGTGACCTACGAGCAGTACTTC. Protein product: CASSERAGVTYEQYF. The V call is TRBV21-1, the J call TRBJ2-7; TRBD2 reflects the table's D call only, with no check against the DNA. TRBV21-1 is termed a pseudogene. The CDR3 consists of 15 residues.